This passage covers 5 T cell receptor beta chains from one sample sequenced in a study of cytomegalovirus exposure and HLA in healthy donors. PCR was performed using 60 Vbeta and 13 Jbeta primers. Assay: immunoSEQ multiplex PCR; the TCRdb copy retains only in-frame clones and omits some. The sample includes roughly 120,000 clones, 70% to 80% of them seen just once. The sequenced material came from PBMCs. Source of these receptors: a woman aged 35 to 49 in good health and CMV-seropositive.

This clone was detected only once. Here the CDR3 DNA reads TGCGCCAGCAGTCCAAAGAACACTGAAGCTTTCTTT. Protein: CASSPKNTEAFF. V gene TRBV23-1 combines with J gene TRBJ1-1; no firm D call. TRBV23-1 is recorded as an ORF, its role being uncertain. This CDR3 is built from 12 residues. V lost 4 bases to trimming and J lost 1 base, with 4 bases between them.

The chain couples TRBV2 to TRBJ2-2, with a possible D match to TRBD2 (7 bases). V lost 7 bases and J lost 4, with 19 bases in between. This CDR3 is built from 16 residues. Germline V gene sequence: CDR1 SNHLY, CDR2 FYNNEI. The CDR3 DNA follows: TGTGCCAGCACTGGCGGGGGCCGGGGGGCCACCGGGGAGCTGTTTTTT. The encoded protein is CASTGGGRGATGELFF.

V usage is TRBV5-5 and J usage is TRBJ1-2; TRBD1 matches 10 bases. Germline V lookup: CDR1 SGHKS, CDR2 YYEKEE (reference sequence). This CDR3 contains 15 residues. The V and J ends lost 5 bases and 3 bases, in that order; junction bases with no gene match: 7. This chain's CDR3 is CASSRQGATYYGYTF. Here the CDR3 DNA reads TGTGCCAGCAGTAGACAGGGGGCTACGTACTATGGCTACACCTTC.

This clone was seen more than once but under ten times. The chain has TRBV10-3 and TRBJ2-1, with TRBD2 matching 7 bases. The CDR3 is 15 amino acids. V shed 3 bases and J 5 bases; nucleotides not matched to a gene: 7. Germline V gene sequence: CDR1 ENHRY, CDR2 SYGVKD. CDR3 nucleotides: TGTGCCATCAGTGATAGCAGCGGGGCCAACAATGAGCAGTTCTTC. This encodes CAISDSSGANNEQFF.

This sequence joins TRBV7-9 and TRBJ1-1; D perhaps matches TRBD1 (5 bases). The CDR3 is 15 amino acids. From germline, CDR1 is SEHNR and CDR2 FQNEAQ (reference sequence). V was shortened by 0 bases and J by 4 bases, with 12 bases between the two germline ends. The CDR3 spells CASSLAGGSGTEAFF. CDR3 DNA: TGTGCCAGCAGCTTAGCGGGGGGGTCGGGCACTGAAGCTTTCTTT. The full variable domain, with the rest looked up from reference TRBV7-9 and TRBJ1-1, is DTGVSQNPRHKITKRGQNVTFRCDPISEHNRLYWYRQTLGQGPEFLTYFQNEAQLEKSRLLSDRFSAERPKGSFSTLEIQRTEQGDSAMYLCASSLAGGSGTEAFFGQGTRLTVV.